This entry concerns a single TCR beta chain. Its antigen remains unknown. CDR1 is LGHDT, CDR2 YNNKEL, per germline (reference sequence). This CDR3 is 15 amino acids long. V lost 5 bases and J lost 6, with 14 bases in between. This sample was included in a study of spatial heterogeneity in lung cancer. Overall study results and limits: Tumor TCRs that were ubiquitous and expanded showed up in blood more at resection than follow-up.

Sample time point: sample taken at primary tumor resection. The donors comprised about 70 untreated early-stage non-small cell lung cancer patients. Unsorted samples of tumor, nontumor lung or frozen PBMC had their whole RNA sequenced. A unique molecular identifier was attached to every TCR cDNA molecule. TCRdb reprocessed the 5' RACE reads via MiXCR and lists one record per CDR3 protein. In the table there are 40,000 to 45,000 distinct CDR3 sequences, 6.5% to 7% of which are singletons. The V gene is TRBV3-1, the J gene TRBJ1-6; D gene unclear. The sequence was obtained from a female donor with early-stage non-small cell lung cancer. Sequenced here: PBMCs, sampled at surgery. CDR3 nucleotide sequence: TGTGCCAGCAGCGAAAACGCACCGTCTAATTCACCCCTCCACTTT. It translates to CASSENAPSNSPLHF.